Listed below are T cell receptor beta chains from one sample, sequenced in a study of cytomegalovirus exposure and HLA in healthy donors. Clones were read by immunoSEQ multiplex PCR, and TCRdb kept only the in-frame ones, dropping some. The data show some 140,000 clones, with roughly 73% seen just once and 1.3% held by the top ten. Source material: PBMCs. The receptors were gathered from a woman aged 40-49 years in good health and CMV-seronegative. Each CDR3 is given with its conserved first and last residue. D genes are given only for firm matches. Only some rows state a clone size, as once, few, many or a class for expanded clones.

cdr3_aa: CASSQEELRGGTYEQYF
cdr3_nt: TGCGCCAGCAGCCAAGAAGAACTGCGGGGGGGAACCTACGAGCAGTACTTC
v_call: TRBV4-1
d_call: TRBD2
clone_size: .
j_call: TRBJ2-7

cdr3_aa: CASSDALAGYTPNSPLHF
cdr3_nt: TGTGCCAGCAGTGATGCGTTGGCAGGGTATACTCCCAATTCACCCCTCCACTTT
v_call: TRBV6-1
d_call: .
clone_size: few
j_call: TRBJ1-6

cdr3_aa: CASSGRTGQAGELFF
cdr3_nt: TGTGCCAGCAGCGGACGGACAGGACAGGCCGGGGAGCTGTTTTTT
v_call: TRBV11-2
d_call: TRBD1
clone_size: .
j_call: TRBJ2-2

cdr3_aa: CASRRGFDSNQPQHF
cdr3_nt: TGCGCCAGCAGGCGGGGCTTTGATAGCAATCAGCCCCAGCATTTT
v_call: TRBV4-1
d_call: .
clone_size: once
j_call: TRBJ1-5

cdr3_aa: CASSRSGGSYNEQFF
cdr3_nt: TGTGCCAGTAGTAGAAGCGGCGGTTCGTACAATGAGCAGTTCTTC
v_call: TRBV19
d_call: .
clone_size: .
j_call: TRBJ2-1

cdr3_aa: CASSDRSGGGFRYGYTF
cdr3_nt: TGTGCCAGCAGTGACCGATCGGGGGGGGGCTTTAGGTATGGCTACACCTTC
v_call: TRBV6-4
d_call: .
clone_size: few
j_call: TRBJ1-2

cdr3_aa: CASTTGQETQYF
cdr3_nt: TGCGCCAGCACGACTGGGCAAGAGACCCAGTACTTC
v_call: TRBV10-2
d_call: .
clone_size: .
j_call: TRBJ2-5

cdr3_aa: CASNQEGTEAFF
cdr3_nt: TGTGCCAGCAATCAAGAGGGAACTGAAGCTTTCTTT
v_call: TRBV2
d_call: .
clone_size: few
j_call: TRBJ1-1

cdr3_aa: CASTRSPPDRTMNTEAFF
cdr3_nt: TGCGCCAGCACCCGGAGCCCCCCGGACAGGACGATGAACACTGAAGCTTTCTTT
v_call: TRBV4-1
d_call: TRBD1
clone_size: few
j_call: TRBJ1-1

cdr3_aa: CASSQVAGTRLYEQYF
cdr3_nt: TGCGCCAGCAGCCAAGTCGCCGGGACAAGACTCTACGAGCAGTACTTC
v_call: TRBV4-1
d_call: .
clone_size: .
j_call: TRBJ2-7

cdr3_aa: CASSQVTVNEKLFF
cdr3_nt: TGCGCCAGCAGCCAAGTAACAGTTAATGAAAAACTGTTTTTT
v_call: TRBV4-3
d_call: .
clone_size: .
j_call: TRBJ1-4

cdr3_aa: CASSRRWGLAQDTQYF
cdr3_nt: TGCGCCAGCAGCCGAAGATGGGGACTAGCGCAAGATACGCAGTATTTT
v_call: TRBV4-3
d_call: TRBD2
clone_size: .
j_call: TRBJ2-3

cdr3_aa: CASSGTGEKLFF
cdr3_nt: TGTGCCAGCAGCGGGACAGGTGAAAAACTGTTTTTT
v_call: TRBV9
d_call: TRBD1
clone_size: .
j_call: TRBJ1-4